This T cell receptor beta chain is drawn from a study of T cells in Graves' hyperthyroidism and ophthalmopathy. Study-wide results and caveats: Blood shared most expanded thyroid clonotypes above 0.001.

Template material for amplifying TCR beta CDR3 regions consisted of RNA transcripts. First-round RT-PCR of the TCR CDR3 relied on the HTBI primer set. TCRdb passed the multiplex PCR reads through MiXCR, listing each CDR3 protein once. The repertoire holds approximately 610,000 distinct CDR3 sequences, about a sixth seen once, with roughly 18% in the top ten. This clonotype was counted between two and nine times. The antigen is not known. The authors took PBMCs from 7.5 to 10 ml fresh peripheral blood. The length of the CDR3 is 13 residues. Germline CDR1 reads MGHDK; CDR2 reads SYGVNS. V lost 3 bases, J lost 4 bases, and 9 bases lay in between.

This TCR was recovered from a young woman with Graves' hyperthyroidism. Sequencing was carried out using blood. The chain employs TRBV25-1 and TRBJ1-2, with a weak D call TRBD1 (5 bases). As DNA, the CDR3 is TGTGCCAGCAGTGAGGGGGGGATCTATGGCTACACCTTC. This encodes CASSEGGIYGYTF.